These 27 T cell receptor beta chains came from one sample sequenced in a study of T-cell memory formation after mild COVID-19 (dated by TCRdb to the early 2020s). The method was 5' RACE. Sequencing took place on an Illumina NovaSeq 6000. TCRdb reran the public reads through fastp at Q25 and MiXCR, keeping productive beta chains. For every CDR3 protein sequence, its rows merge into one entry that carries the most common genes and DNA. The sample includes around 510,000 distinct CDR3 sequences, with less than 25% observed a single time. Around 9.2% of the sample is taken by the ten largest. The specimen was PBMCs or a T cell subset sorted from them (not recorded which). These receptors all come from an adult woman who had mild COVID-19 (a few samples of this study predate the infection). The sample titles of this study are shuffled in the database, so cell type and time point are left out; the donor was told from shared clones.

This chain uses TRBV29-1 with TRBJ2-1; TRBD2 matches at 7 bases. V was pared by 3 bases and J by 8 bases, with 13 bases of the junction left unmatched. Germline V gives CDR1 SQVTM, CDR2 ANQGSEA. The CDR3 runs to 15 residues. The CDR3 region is CSVDSLAVQLDEQFF. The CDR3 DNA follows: TGCAGCGTTGACTCCCTAGCGGTTCAGTTAGATGAGCAGTTCTTC.

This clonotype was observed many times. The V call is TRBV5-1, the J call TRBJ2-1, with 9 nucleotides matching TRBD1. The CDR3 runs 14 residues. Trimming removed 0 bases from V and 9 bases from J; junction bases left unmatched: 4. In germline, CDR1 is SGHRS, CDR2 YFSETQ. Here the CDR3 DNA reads TGCGCCAGCAGCTTGGGGACAGGGGCTGGTGAGCAGTTCTTC. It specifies CASSLGTGAGEQFF.

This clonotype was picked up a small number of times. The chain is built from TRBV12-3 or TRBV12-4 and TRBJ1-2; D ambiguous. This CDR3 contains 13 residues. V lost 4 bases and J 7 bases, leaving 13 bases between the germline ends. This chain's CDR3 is CASSSNGFGGYTF. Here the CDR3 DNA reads TGTGCCAGCAGTTCCAATGGTTTCGGTGGCTACACCTTC.

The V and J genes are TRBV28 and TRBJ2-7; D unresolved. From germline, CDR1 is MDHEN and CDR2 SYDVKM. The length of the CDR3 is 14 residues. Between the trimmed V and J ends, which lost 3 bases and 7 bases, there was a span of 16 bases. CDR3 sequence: CASSFSTVRGEQYF. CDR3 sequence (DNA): TGTGCCAGCAGTTTTTCGACCGTCCGAGGTGAGCAGTACTTC.

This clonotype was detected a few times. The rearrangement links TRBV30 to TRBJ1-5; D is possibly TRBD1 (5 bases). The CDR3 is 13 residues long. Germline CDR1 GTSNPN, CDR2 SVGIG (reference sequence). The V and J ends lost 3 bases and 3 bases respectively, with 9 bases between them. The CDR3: CAWRGTVNQPQHF. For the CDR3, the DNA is TGTGCCTGGAGGGGGACTGTCAATCAGCCCCAGCATTTT.

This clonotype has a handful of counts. In DNA, the CDR3 is TGCGCCAGCAGTGAGTATCTTCAGCCCCAGCATTTT. It codes for CASSEYLQPQHF. The chain joins TRBV10-2 to TRBJ1-5; D is ambiguous. V was trimmed by 1 base and J by 6 bases, leaving 4 bases between them. This CDR3 has 12 amino acids. Germline values: CDR1 WSHSY, CDR2 SAAADI.

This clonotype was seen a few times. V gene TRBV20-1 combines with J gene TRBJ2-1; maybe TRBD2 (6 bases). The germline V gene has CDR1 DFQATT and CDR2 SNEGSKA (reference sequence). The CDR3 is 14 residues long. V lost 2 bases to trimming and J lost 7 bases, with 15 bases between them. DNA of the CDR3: TGCAGTGCTAGACCGGAGGGTACTTTGAATGAGCAGTTCTTC. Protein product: CSARPEGTLNEQFF.

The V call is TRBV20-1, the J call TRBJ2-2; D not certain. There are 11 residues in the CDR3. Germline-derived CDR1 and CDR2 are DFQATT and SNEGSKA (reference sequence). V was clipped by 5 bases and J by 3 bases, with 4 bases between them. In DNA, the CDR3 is TGCAGTGCTTCCCACACCGGGGAGCTGTTTTTT. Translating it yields CSASHTGELFF.

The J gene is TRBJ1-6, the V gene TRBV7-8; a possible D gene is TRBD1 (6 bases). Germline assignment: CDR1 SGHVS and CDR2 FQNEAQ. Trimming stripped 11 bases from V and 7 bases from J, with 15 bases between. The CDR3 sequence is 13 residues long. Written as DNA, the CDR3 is TGTGCCGGTCAGGACAGCCGGAATTCACCCCTCCACTTT. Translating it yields CAGQDSRNSPLHF.

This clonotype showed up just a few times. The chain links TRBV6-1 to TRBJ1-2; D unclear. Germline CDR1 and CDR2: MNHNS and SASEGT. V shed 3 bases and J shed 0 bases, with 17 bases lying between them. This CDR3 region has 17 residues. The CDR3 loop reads CASSDPGLDEANYGYTF. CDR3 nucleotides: TGTGCCAGCAGTGACCCCGGGTTGGACGAAGCTAACTATGGCTACACCTTC.

DNA for the CDR3: TGTGCCAGCAGCCAAGACCCTCCCGGGTTAGCGGGTATCAACCCCTACGAGCAGTACTTC. This encodes CASSQDPPGLAGINPYEQYF. V and J are TRBV3-1 and TRBJ2-7; 7 bases map to TRBD2. Germline trimming cut 0 bases from V and 2 bases from J; bases unmatched to any gene: 19. Germline V gene data show CDR1 as LGHDT and CDR2 as YNNKEL (reference sequence). CDR3 length: 20 amino acids.

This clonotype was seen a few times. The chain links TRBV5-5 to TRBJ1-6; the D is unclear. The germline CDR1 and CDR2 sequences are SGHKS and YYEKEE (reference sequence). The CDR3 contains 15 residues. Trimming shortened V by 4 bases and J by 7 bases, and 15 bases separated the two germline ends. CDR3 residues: CASSPELGANSPLHF. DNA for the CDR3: TGTGCCAGCAGCCCAGAACTGGGAGCGAATTCACCCCTCCACTTT.

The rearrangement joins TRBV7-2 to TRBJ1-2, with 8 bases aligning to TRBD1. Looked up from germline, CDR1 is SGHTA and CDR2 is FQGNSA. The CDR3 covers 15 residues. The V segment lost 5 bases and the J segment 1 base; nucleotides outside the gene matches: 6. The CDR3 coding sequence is TGTGCCAGCAGCCACGGGGACAGGCTTAACTATGGCTACACCTTC. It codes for CASSHGDRLNYGYTF.

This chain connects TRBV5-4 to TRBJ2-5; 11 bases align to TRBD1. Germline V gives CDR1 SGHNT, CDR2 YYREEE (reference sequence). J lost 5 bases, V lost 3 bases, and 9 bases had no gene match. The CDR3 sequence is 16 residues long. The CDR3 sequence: CASSSWTGGAAETQYF. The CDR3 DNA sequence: TGTGCCAGCAGCTCTTGGACAGGGGGCGCCGCGGAGACCCAGTACTTC.

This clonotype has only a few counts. This chain's CDR3 is CSVESEKLFF. The CDR3 coding sequence is TGCAGCGTTGAAAGTGAAAAACTGTTTTTT. The rearrangement uses TRBV29-1 and TRBJ1-4, with D uncertain. This CDR3 is built from 10 residues. Per germline, CDR1 SQVTM and CDR2 ANQGSEA. V was shortened by 2 bases and J by 7 bases, with 2 bases between the two germline ends.

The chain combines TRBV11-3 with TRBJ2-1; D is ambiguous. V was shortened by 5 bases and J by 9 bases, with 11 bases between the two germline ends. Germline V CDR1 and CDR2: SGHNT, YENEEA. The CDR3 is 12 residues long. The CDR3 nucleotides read TGTGCCAGCAGCACCATGATGAGTGAGCAGTTCTTC. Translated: CASSTMMSEQFF.

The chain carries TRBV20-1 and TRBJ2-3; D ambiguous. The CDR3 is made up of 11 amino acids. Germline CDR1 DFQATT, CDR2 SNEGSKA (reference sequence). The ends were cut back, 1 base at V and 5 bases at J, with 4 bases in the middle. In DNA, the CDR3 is TGCAGTGCTAGAGGTGGAGATACGCAGTATTTT. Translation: CSARGGDTQYF.

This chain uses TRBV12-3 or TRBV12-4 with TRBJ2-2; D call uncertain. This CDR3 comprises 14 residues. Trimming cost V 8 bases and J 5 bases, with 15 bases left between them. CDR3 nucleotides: TGTGCCAGCTCCTCGAGTGGACCGACCGGGGAGCTGTTTTTT. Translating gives CASSSSGPTGELFF.

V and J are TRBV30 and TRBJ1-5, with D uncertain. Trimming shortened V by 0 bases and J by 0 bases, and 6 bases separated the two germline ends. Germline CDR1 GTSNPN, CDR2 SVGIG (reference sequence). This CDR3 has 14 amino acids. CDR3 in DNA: TGTGCCTGGAGTGTAACGTATAGCAATCAGCCCCAGCATTTT. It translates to CAWSVTYSNQPQHF.

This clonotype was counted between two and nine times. CDR3 protein: CASSPPGRPGSPLHF. The DNA for the CDR3 is TGTGCCAGCAGCCCTCCGGGGAGGCCTGGTTCACCCCTCCACTTT. The rearrangement links TRBV7-2 to TRBJ1-6; D not certain. The germline V gene encodes CDR1 SGHTA and CDR2 FQGNSA. CDR3 length: 15 amino acids. The V and J ends lost 5 bases and 9 bases respectively, with 17 bases between them.

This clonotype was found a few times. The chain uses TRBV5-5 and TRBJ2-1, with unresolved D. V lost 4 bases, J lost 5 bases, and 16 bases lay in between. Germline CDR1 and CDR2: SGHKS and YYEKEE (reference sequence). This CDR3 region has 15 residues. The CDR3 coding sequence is TGTGCCAGCAGCGTCCGAGGCAAATGGAACAATGAGCAGTTCTTC. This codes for CASSVRGKWNNEQFF.

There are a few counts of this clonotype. The CDR3 sequence: CASSLRQGSEDTQYF. In nucleotides, the CDR3 is TGTGCCAGCAGTTTACGGCAGGGTTCGGAAGATACGCAGTATTTT. This chain connects TRBV12-3 or TRBV12-4 to TRBJ2-3; tentative D call: TRBD1 (5 bases). V was shortened by 2 bases and J by 5 bases, with 14 bases between the two germline ends. The CDR3 is 15 amino acids.

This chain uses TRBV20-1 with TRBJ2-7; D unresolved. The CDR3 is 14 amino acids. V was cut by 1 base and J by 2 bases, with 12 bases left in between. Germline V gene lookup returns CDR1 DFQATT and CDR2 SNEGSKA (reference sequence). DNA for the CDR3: TGCAGTGCTAGAGGCCACAACAGCCCCTACGAGCAGTACTTC. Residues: CSARGHNSPYEQYF.

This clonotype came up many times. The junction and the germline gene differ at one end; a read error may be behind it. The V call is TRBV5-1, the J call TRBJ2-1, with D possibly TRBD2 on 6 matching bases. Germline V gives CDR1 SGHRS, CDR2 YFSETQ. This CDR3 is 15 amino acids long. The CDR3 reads CASSPGLSSYNEQFF. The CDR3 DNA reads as TGTGCCAGCAGCCCGGGACTTTCCTCCTACAATGAGCAGTTCTTC. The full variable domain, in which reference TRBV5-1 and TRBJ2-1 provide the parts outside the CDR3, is KAGVTQTPRYLIKTRGQQVTLSCSPISGHRSVSWYQQTPGQGLQFLFEYFSETQRNKGNFPGRFSGRQFSNSRSEMNVSTLELGDSALYLCASSPGLSSYNEQFFGPGTRLTVL.

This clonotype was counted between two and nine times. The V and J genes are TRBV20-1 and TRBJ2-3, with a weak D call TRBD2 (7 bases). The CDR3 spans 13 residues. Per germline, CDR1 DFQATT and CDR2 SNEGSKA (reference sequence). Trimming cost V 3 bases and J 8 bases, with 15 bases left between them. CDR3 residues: CSARGAGVGTQYF. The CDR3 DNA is TGCAGTGCTAGGGGGGCGGGAGTCGGTACGCAGTATTTT.

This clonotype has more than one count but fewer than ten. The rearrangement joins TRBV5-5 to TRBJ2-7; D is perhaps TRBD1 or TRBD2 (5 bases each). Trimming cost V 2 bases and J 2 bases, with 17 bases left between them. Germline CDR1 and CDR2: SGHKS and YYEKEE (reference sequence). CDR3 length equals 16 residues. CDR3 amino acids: CASSLRLRDGAYEQYF. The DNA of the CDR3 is TGTGCCAGCAGCTTACGATTACGGGACGGAGCCTACGAGCAGTACTTC.

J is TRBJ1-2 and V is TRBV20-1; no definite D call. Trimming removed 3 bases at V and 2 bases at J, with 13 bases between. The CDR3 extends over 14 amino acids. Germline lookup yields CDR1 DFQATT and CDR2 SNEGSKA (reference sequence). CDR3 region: CSASPGMMNYGYTF. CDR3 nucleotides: TGCAGTGCTAGTCCCGGGATGATGAACTATGGCTACACCTTC.